The rows below give T cell receptor beta chains drawn from one sample of a study of blood T cell repertoires in COVID-19. Only in-frame clones appear in the TCRdb table, and some are missing; sequencing was by immunoSEQ multiplex PCR. The sample yields fewer than 250,000 clones, over 75% seen once. The sequenced sample was peripheral blood. These receptors all come from a woman aged 40 to 50 who had recovered from COVID-19. Each CDR3 is given with its conserved first and last residue. A D gene is named only where the DNA matches it firmly. Clone size is stated in some rows and not others, as once, few, many or a class when expanded.

few	TRBV19	TRBD1	15	TRBJ1-1	TGTGCCAGTAGTTACCCGGGACAGATAAACACTGAAGCTTTCTTT	CASSYPGQINTEAFF
.	TRBV27	.	13	TRBJ1-1	TGTGCCAGCAGTCTAGGGACTACAGCTGAAGCTTTCTTT	CASSLGTTAEAFF
.	TRBV7-9	TRBD1	15	TRBJ2-5	TGTGCCAGCAGCTACGCGACAGGGTTGGAAGGGACCCAGTACTTC	CASSYATGLEGTQYF
few	TRBV6-2/TRBV6-3	.	15	TRBJ1-5	TGTGCCAGCAGTTATTGGGGGAGGGGAGAACAGCCCCAGCATTTT	CASSYWGRGEQPQHF
.	TRBV6-1	TRBD1	19	TRBJ1-2	TGTGCCAGCAGTGCGACGACAGGGTTTGGGCCAGCTGGTAACTATGGCTACACCTTC	CASSATTGFGPAGNYGYTF
.	TRBV6-5	TRBD1	15	TRBJ1-6	TGTGCCAGCATTGCGACAGGGGATTTTGGGTCACCCCTCCACTTT	CASIATGDFGSPLHF
.	TRBV7-2	.	14	TRBJ2-7	TGTGCCAGCAGCCCAGACCCCCTAGTTTACGAGCAGTACTTC	CASSPDPLVYEQYF
.	TRBV6-2/TRBV6-3	.	14	TRBJ2-2	TGTGCCAGCAGTCCGACAGCGAACACCGGGGAGCTGTTTTTT	CASSPTANTGELFF
.	TRBV10-3	TRBD2	14	TRBJ2-2	TGTGCCATTAGGACTAGCGGAGCAACCGGGGAGCTGTTTTTT	CAIRTSGATGELFF
.	TRBV28	.	15	TRBJ2-2	TGTGCCAGCAGTGGACCAACAGGGATTGCCGGGGAGCTGTTTTTT	CASSGPTGIAGELFF
.	TRBV18	TRBD1	18	TRBJ1-2	TGTGCCAGCTCACCCCGGGCTTCAGGGACAGGAGGCGACTATGGCTACACCTTC	CASSPRASGTGGDYGYTF
.	TRBV7-9	TRBD2	14	TRBJ2-1	TGTGCCAGCAGCTCCTCGGCGGGAGTGGATGAGCAGTTCTTC	CASSSSAGVDEQFF
.	TRBV29-1	TRBD2	15	TRBJ2-2	TGCAGCGTGGGACTAGCGGGAGTGGGCACCGGGGAGCTGTTTTTT	CSVGLAGVGTGELFF
.	TRBV25-1	.	14	TRBJ1-1	TGTGCCAGCAGTCACAGGGCAGTCGGGGCTAAAGCTTTCTTT	CASSHRAVGAKAFF
.	TRBV7-3	TRBD2	14	TRBJ2-7	TGTGCCAGCAGCCCCACGGTAGCGGGCTACGAGCAGTACTTC	CASSPTVAGYEQYF
.	TRBV6-5	.	12	TRBJ1-1	TGTGCCAGCAATGGGGGCTGGACTGAAGCTTTCTTT	CASNGGWTEAFF
.	TRBV30	.	13	TRBJ1-5	TGTGCCTGGAGTGGGCAGGTTAATCAGCCCCAGCATTTT	CAWSGQVNQPQHF
.	TRBV10-3	TRBD1	14	TRBJ2-3	TGTGCCGTGGGACAGGAATATAGCACAGATACGCAGTATTTT	CAVGQEYSTDTQYF
.	TRBV5-1	.	15	TRBJ2-7	TGCGCCAGCAGCTTGGTAGGAGTTGCTTCGGACGAGCAGTACTTC	CASSLVGVASDEQYF
.	TRBV14	.	13	TRBJ1-1	TGTGCCAGCAGCCCCATACAGGACACTGAAGCTTTCTTT	CASSPIQDTEAFF
few	TRBV18	.	15	TRBJ1-1	TGTGCCAGCTCACCACTCCAGGGCCCGAACACTGAAGCTTTCTTT	CASSPLQGPNTEAFF
.	TRBV5-4	.	13	TRBJ2-1	TGTGCCAGCAGCTTGGTAGTACCCAATGAGCAGTTCTTC	CASSLVVPNEQFF
.	TRBV24-1	TRBD2	15	TRBJ2-2	TGTGCCACCAGTGGAGTAGCGGGAGACCTCGGGGAGCTGTTTTTT	CATSGVAGDLGELFF
.	TRBV5-1	TRBD1	16	TRBJ2-6	TGCGCCAGCAGCTTCGCAGGGGGCTCTGGGGCCAACGTCCTGACTTTC	CASSFAGGSGANVLTF
.	TRBV5-1	.	15	TRBJ1-1	TGCGCCAGCAGCTTGGCTACAGGCTTGAACACTGAAGCTTTCTTT	CASSLATGLNTEAFF
.	TRBV12-3/TRBV12-4	TRBD1	12	TRBJ2-5	TGTGCCAGCAAAACAGGGGGAGAGACCCAGTACTTC	CASKTGGETQYF
.	TRBV6-6	TRBD2	18	TRBJ2-1	TGTGCCAGCAGTCCGAATCCCGCCGTGACTAGCGGACACAATGAGCAGTTCTTC	CASSPNPAVTSGHNEQFF
.	TRBV10-3	.	13	TRBJ2-5	TGTGCCATCAGTGAGTATGAGGGAGAGACCCAGTACTTC	CAISEYEGETQYF
.	TRBV7-9	TRBD2	15	TRBJ2-3	TGTGCCAGCAGCTTACTAGCGGGAGGAAGAGATACGCAGTATTTT	CASSLLAGGRDTQYF
.	TRBV4-2	TRBD1	17	TRBJ2-6	TGTGCCAGCAGCCCAGTTACAGGGGGCTCTGGGGCCAACGTCCTGACTTTC	CASSPVTGGSGANVLTF
many	TRBV27	.	17	TRBJ2-3	TGTGCCAGCAGTTTCGAAGGGACGGGGGTACCCACAGATACGCAGTATTTT	CASSFEGTGVPTDTQYF
.	TRBV30	.	15	TRBJ2-7	TGTGCCTGGAGTCCGGGACACTTAAGCTCCTACGAGCAGTACTTC	CAWSPGHLSSYEQYF
.	TRBV28	TRBD2	15	TRBJ2-5	TGTGCCAGCAGTCCTAGCGGGGCAACGGGAGAGACCCAGTACTTC	CASSPSGATGETQYF
.	TRBV15	.	16	TRBJ2-6	TGTGCCACCAGCAGAGTCCCGGGATCTGGGGCCAACGTCCTGACTTTC	CATSRVPGSGANVLTF
.	TRBV7-9	.	14	TRBJ1-4	TGTGCCAGCACCCGGGCGGGTTCCAATGAAAAACTGTTTTTT	CASTRAGSNEKLFF
.	TRBV5-5	TRBD1	15	TRBJ1-2	TGTGCCAGCAGCTTGGTGGGACAGGACCTCTATGGCTACACCTTC	CASSLVGQDLYGYTF
.	TRBV11-2	.	17	TRBJ2-4	TGTGCCAGCAGCTCGGGGAGCGGGTACCCCACAAAAACCATTCAGTACTTC	CASSSGSGYPTKTIQYF
.	TRBV5-1	TRBD2	16	TRBJ2-3	TGCGCCAGCAGCTTGGCGGGGGGGTCCAACACAGATACGCAGTATTTT	CASSLAGGSNTDTQYF
.	TRBV27	.	17	TRBJ2-3	TGTGCCAGCAGTTTACTCCCCCTAACAGCTAGCACAGATACGCAGTATTTT	CASSLLPLTASTDTQYF
.	TRBV18	TRBD1	15	TRBJ1-1	TGTGCCAGCTCGCAGCGACAGGGGGCCCACACTGAAGCTTTCTTT	CASSQRQGAHTEAFF
.	TRBV3-1/TRBV3-2	TRBD1	15	TRBJ1-1	TGTGCCAGCAGCCTTATGTACAGGGGGCGTACTGAAGCTTTCTTT	CASSLMYRGRTEAFF
.	TRBV2	TRBD1	13	TRBJ1-1	TGTGCCAGCAGACAGGGGGGGAACACTGAAGCTTTCTTT	CASRQGGNTEAFF
.	TRBV27	.	15	TRBJ2-1	TGTGCCAGCAGCCCCCAGGGGCTACAAAACAATGAGCAGTTCTTC	CASSPQGLQNNEQFF